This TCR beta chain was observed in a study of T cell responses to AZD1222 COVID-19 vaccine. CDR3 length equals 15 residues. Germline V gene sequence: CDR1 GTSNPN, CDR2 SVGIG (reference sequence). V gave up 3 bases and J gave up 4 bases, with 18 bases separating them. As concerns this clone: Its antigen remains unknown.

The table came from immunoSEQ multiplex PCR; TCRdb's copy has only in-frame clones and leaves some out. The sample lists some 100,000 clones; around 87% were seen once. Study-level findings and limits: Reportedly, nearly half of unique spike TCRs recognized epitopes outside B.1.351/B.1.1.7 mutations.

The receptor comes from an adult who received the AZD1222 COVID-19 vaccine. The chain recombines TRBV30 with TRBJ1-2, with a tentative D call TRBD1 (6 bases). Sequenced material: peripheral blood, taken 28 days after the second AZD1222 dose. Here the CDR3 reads CAWRPTGIPFYGYTF. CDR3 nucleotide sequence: TGTGCCTGGAGGCCCACAGGGATTCCTTTCTATGGCTACACCTTC.